These T cell receptor beta chains were read from a single sample in a study of T cell repertoires in cytomegalovirus infection. The antigens these receptors bind are not known. TCRdb re-derived calls from the reads in MiXCR, one entry per CDR3 protein. The sample yields 700,000 to 850,000 distinct CDR3 sequences, approximately 32% seen once. The input for sequencing was cultured CD8+ T cells from PBMCs, taken from culture after CMV antigen stimulation. These receptors all stem from a human donor in good health (CMV status not recorded). Some clones in this sample may be carry-over from other donors' samples. CDR3s include the opening cysteine and the closing phenylalanine or tryptophan. Each record gives: clone size, J gene, D gene, V gene, CDR3 protein, CDR3 DNA. The D gene is left open where the match is weak. Only some rows state a clone size, as once, few, many or a class for expanded clones.

NA | TRBJ2-2 | NA | TRBV7-6 | CASSFWTNTGELFF | TGTGCCAGCAGCTTCTGGACAAACACCGGGGAGCTGTTTTTT
NA | TRBJ2-4 | NA | TRBV7-3 | CASSLDTLEHIQYF | TGTGCCAGCAGCTTAGACACCTTAGAACACATTCAGTACTTC
few | TRBJ1-5 | NA | TRBV9 | CASSVGDSQPQHF | TGTGCCAGCAGCGTAGGGGACTCACAGCCCCAGCATTTT
few | TRBJ2-1 | NA | TRBV5-6 | CASSLWLASYNEQFF | TGTGCCAGCAGCTTGTGGCTAGCCAGTTACAATGAGCAGTTCTTC
NA | TRBJ1-6 | NA | TRBV6-6 | CASSAPSPLHF | TGTGCCAGCAGTGCCCCCTCACCCCTCCACTTT
NA | TRBJ1-1 | NA | TRBV20-1 | CSAPNTNTEAFF | TGCAGTGCGCCCAATACGAACACTGAAGCTTTCTTT
NA | TRBJ2-3 | NA | TRBV5-1 | CASNLLFTDTQYF | TGCGCCAGCAACCTTCTTTTCACAGATACGCAGTATTTT
NA | TRBJ2-1 | NA | TRBV19 | CASSTLQAFSYNEQFF | TGTGCCAGTAGTACCTTACAGGCCTTCTCCTACAATGAGCAGTTCTTC
many | TRBJ1-2 | TRBD1 | TRBV7-2 | CASSPAHRGRSGYTF | TGTGCCAGCAGCCCAGCGCACAGGGGGCGGAGTGGCTACACCTTC
NA | TRBJ1-2 | NA | TRBV7-4 | CASRSLALYGYTF | TGTGCCAGCAGATCCCTTGCCCTCTATGGCTACACCTTC
many | TRBJ2-1 | NA | TRBV20-1 | CSARARGYNEQFF | TGCAGTGCTAGGGCCAGGGGCTACAATGAGCAGTTCTTC
NA | TRBJ2-6 | TRBD1 | TRBV10-2 | CASSLRGQGARGANVLTF | TGCGCCAGCAGCCTGAGAGGACAGGGGGCAAGGGGGGCCAACGTCCTGACTTTC
NA | TRBJ2-7 | TRBD1 | TRBV27 | CASSFSPTGSDEQYF | TGTGCCAGCAGTTTTTCCCCGACAGGGTCGGACGAGCAGTACTTC
many | TRBJ1-5 | TRBD1 | TRBV6-2/TRBV6-3 | CASSSGTGQSWPQHF | TGTGCCAGCAGTTCCGGGACAGGACAGTCTTGGCCCCAGCATTTT
few | TRBJ2-2 | NA | TRBV19 | CASSTANTGELFF | TGTGCCAGTAGTACAGCTAACACCGGGGAGCTGTTTTTT
NA | TRBJ2-1 | NA | TRBV19 | CASTGGGPYNEQFF | TGTGCCAGTACCGGCGGGGGCCCCTACAATGAGCAGTTCTTC
few | TRBJ1-1 | NA | TRBV4-1 | CASSQARVTEAFF | TGCGCCAGCAGCCAAGCGAGAGTCACTGAAGCTTTCTTT
NA | TRBJ1-3 | NA | TRBV11-1 | CASSLGSGEALLLGNTIYF | TGTGCCAGCAGCTTAGGTTCGGGGGAAGCCCTCTTACTCGGAAACACCATATATTTT
NA | TRBJ2-1 | TRBD1 | TRBV7-9 | CASSSGQGGSYNEQFF | TGTGCCAGCAGCTCCGGACAGGGGGGTTCCTACAATGAGCAGTTCTTC
NA | TRBJ2-5 | TRBD1 | TRBV11-2 | CASQGALGTQYF | TGTGCCAGCCAGGGGGCTTTAGGGACCCAGTACTTC
few | TRBJ2-1 | TRBD1 | TRBV7-8 | CASSPRDRGRNEQFF | TGTGCCAGCAGCCCGCGGGACAGGGGAAGAAATGAGCAGTTCTTC
many | TRBJ2-4 | TRBD2 | TRBV7-8 | CASSPSGGKNIQYF | TGTGCCAGCAGCCCCAGCGGGGGCAAAAACATTCAGTACTTC
many | TRBJ1-5 | TRBD1 | TRBV28 | CASSSHYRGRNQPQHF | TGTGCCAGCAGTTCCCATTACAGGGGGCGGAATCAGCCCCAGCATTTT
NA | TRBJ1-2 | TRBD1 | TRBV9 | CASSVSRDRGYGYTF | TGTGCCAGCAGCGTAAGCCGGGACAGGGGATATGGCTACACCTTC
NA | TRBJ1-1 | NA | TRBV12-3/TRBV12-4 | CASSLPRNEAFF | TGTGCCAGCAGTTTACCCCGTAATGAAGCTTTCTTT
NA | TRBJ2-1 | TRBD2 | TRBV27 | CASSPQFSGGNNEQFF | TGTGCCAGCAGTCCCCAATTTAGCGGGGGGAACAATGAGCAGTTCTTC
NA | TRBJ2-1 | TRBD1 | TRBV25-1 | CASSGVYSLRGPDNEQFF | TGTGCCAGCAGTGGAGTTTATTCCCTTAGGGGGCCGGACAATGAGCAGTTCTTC
NA | TRBJ1-1 | TRBD1 | TRBV5-6 | CASSVAGGEREAFF | TGTGCCAGCAGCGTAGCAGGGGGCGAGCGTGAAGCTTTCTTT
NA | TRBJ2-1 | NA | TRBV2 | CASSDPGELGEQFF | TGTGCCAGCAGTGATCCCGGGGAATTGGGTGAGCAGTTCTTC
many | TRBJ2-2 | NA | TRBV7-6 | CASSLDTGELFF | TGTGCCAGCAGCTTAGACACCGGGGAGCTGTTTTTT
few | TRBJ2-4 | TRBD1 | TRBV7-9 | CASSLTGGKAKNIQYF | TGTGCCAGCAGCCTTACAGGGGGTAAGGCCAAAAACATTCAGTACTTC
few | TRBJ1-1 | NA | TRBV4-1 | CASSQEGYTEAFF | TGCGCCAGCAGCCAAGAAGGGTACACTGAAGCTTTCTTT
few | TRBJ2-3 | TRBD2 | TRBV10-3 | CAITAGLARTDTQYF | TGTGCCATCACCGCCGGACTAGCACGGACAGATACGCAGTATTTT
few | TRBJ1-2 | NA | TRBV5-4 | CASESPGGLYGYTF | TGTGCCAGCGAATCCCCCGGAGGGTTGTATGGCTACACCTTC
few | TRBJ1-1 | NA | TRBV27 | CASSFSQKNTEAFF | TGTGCCAGCAGTTTCTCTCAGAAGAACACTGAAGCTTTCTTT
NA | TRBJ2-6 | TRBD1 | TRBV6-6 | CASSLDRGLPLSGANVLTF | TGTGCCAGCAGTTTAGACAGGGGTCTTCCCCTCTCTGGGGCCAACGTCCTGACTTTC
many | TRBJ1-1 | NA | TRBV7-6 | CASSSHNTEAFF | TGTGCCAGCAGCTCCCATAACACTGAAGCTTTCTTT
few | TRBJ2-1 | NA | TRBV4-3 | CASSQDQGPSYNEQFF | TGCGCCAGCAGCCAGGACCAGGGACCCTCCTACAATGAGCAGTTCTTC
NA | TRBJ1-4 | NA | TRBV7-3 | CASSEQEGEKLFF | TGTGCCAGCAGTGAGCAGGAAGGTGAAAAACTGTTTTTT
NA | TRBJ2-7 | NA | TRBV7-9 | CASSLYRERSYEQYF | TGTGCCAGCAGCCTATACAGGGAACGGTCCTACGAGCAGTACTTC
NA | TRBJ1-6 | TRBD1 | TRBV19 | CASSFVLQGPRGSPLYF | TGTGCCAGTAGTTTCGTCCTACAGGGGCCTAGGGGTTCACCCCTCTACTTT
NA | TRBJ1-1 | NA | TRBV19 | CASSIEGDLGSEAFF | TGTGCCAGTAGTATAGAAGGGGATTTAGGCTCTGAAGCTTTCTTT
NA | TRBJ2-5 | NA | TRBV19 | CASMFGETQYF | TGTGCCAGTATGTTCGGCGAGACCCAGTACTTC
once | TRBJ2-4 | TRBD2 | TRBV6-2/TRBV6-3 | CASSPRTSGSRNIQYF | TGTGCCAGCAGCCCCCGGACTAGCGGGAGTAGAAACATTCAGTACTTC
NA | TRBJ2-1 | TRBD1 | TRBV5-1 | CASSLEPGQGSYNEQFF | TGCGCCAGCAGCTTGGAGCCCGGACAGGGGTCCTACAATGAGCAGTTCTTC
few | TRBJ1-4 | NA | TRBV6-6 | CASSVYTSEKLFF | TGTGCCAGCAGTGTATACACTTCAGAAAAACTGTTTTTT
NA | TRBJ2-3 | TRBD2 | TRBV10-3 | CAIRTSSGGKDTQYF | TGTGCCATCAGGACCTCTAGCGGGGGAAAAGATACGCAGTATTTT
NA | TRBJ2-4 | NA | TRBV7-9 | CASSSPTVAKNIQYF | TGTGCCAGCAGCTCCCCGACGGTAGCCAAAAACATTCAGTACTTC
NA | TRBJ1-1 | NA | TRBV6-5 | CASSYSGQTEAFF | TGTGCCAGCAGTTACTCGGGACAAACTGAAGCTTTCTTT
many | TRBJ1-1 | NA | TRBV7-9 | CASSPRDNPNTEAFF | TGTGCCAGCAGCCCGAGGGACAATCCGAACACTGAAGCTTTCTTT
NA | TRBJ2-5 | TRBD2 | TRBV27 | CASGPGGGGEEETQYF | TGTGCCAGCGGGCCCGGGGGCGGGGGGGAAGAAGAGACCCAGTACTTC
NA | TRBJ1-1 | NA | TRBV5-1 | CASSQGGGSNTEAFF | TGCGCCAGCAGTCAGGGAGGGGGATCGAACACTGAAGCTTTCTTT
NA | TRBJ1-4 | TRBD1 | TRBV7-4 | CASRPNSPGQGVTNEKLFF | TGTGCCAGCAGACCTAATTCACCGGGACAGGGAGTCACTAATGAAAAACTGTTTTTT
few | TRBJ2-2 | NA | TRBV6-1 | CASRPYREDGELFF | TGTGCCAGCAGGCCTTACAGGGAGGACGGGGAGCTGTTTTTT
NA | TRBJ2-7 | NA | TRBV7-8 | CASSPRSGFSYEQYF | TGTGCCAGCAGCCCCCGGTCCGGATTTTCCTACGAGCAGTACTTC
NA | TRBJ1-2 | TRBD1 | TRBV7-9 | CASSLGQGEAYGYTF | TGTGCCAGCAGCTTAGGCCAGGGGGAAGCCTATGGCTACACCTTC
few | TRBJ1-2 | NA | TRBV6-6 | CARRTGSGGYTF | TGTGCCAGGAGAACAGGGTCGGGGGGCTACACCTTC
NA | TRBJ2-3 | TRBD2 | TRBV6-5 | CASSYSTLAGVSTDTQYF | TGTGCCAGCAGTTACTCGACCCTAGCGGGCGTCAGCACAGATACGCAGTATTTT
NA | TRBJ2-3 | NA | TRBV4-3 | CASSQDLNGPTDTQYF | TGCGCCAGCAGCCAAGATCTTAATGGCCCCACAGATACGCAGTATTTT